The 4 T cell receptor beta chains in this list originate from one sample, sequenced in a study of CD8+ T cells in alopecia areata (dated by TCRdb to 2017 to 2018). Library prep was done by the immunoSEQ multiplex PCR assay. RNA was extracted from all samples and reverse transcribed into cDNA, which served as template for TCR sequencing. Drawn from immuneACCESS, this table holds only the in-frame rearrangements with V and J called that TCRdb kept. Clones are partly lost; checked studies trace under half to an unresolved V gene and leave the rest unexplained. This sample lists approximately 130,000 clones; approximately 47% were detected once. The top ten constitute roughly a tenth of the sample. Sequenced material: NKG2D-low CD8+ T cells sorted from blood. This specimen's cell subset or site label, per the study, means: sorted CD8+ NKG2D-low blood T cells. The source of these receptors is a human donor with alopecia areata.

This clone was counted once. The V call is TRBV27, the J call TRBJ2-1; D unclear. Germline V gene data show CDR1 as MNHEY and CDR2 as SMNVEV (reference sequence). V was clipped by 4 bases and J by 14 bases, with 15 bases between them. The CDR3 consists of 12 residues. CDR3 sequence reads: CASSSRLGTEFF. The CDR3 DNA sequence: TGTGCCAGCAGTTCCCGTCTGGGTACTGAGTTCTTC.

This chain uses TRBV30 with TRBJ1-2; possibly TRBD1 for D (6 bases). Deletions cut 4 bases from V and 4 bases from J, with 13 bases between. The CDR3 has 13 amino acids. Germline assignment: CDR1 GTSNPN and CDR2 SVGIG (reference sequence). For the CDR3, the DNA is TGTGCCTGGACCGTAGGACAGAGCTATGGCTACACCTTC. Translation: CAWTVGQSYGYTF.

The chain links TRBV29-1 to TRBJ2-5; no reliable D call. Trimming removed 3 bases from V and 0 bases from J, with 8 bases in between. CDR1 and CDR2 from the germline V gene are SQVTM and ANQGSEA. CDR3 size: 13 residues. CDR3 nucleotide sequence: TGCAGCGTTGACACGGCAGACCAAGAGACCCAGTACTTC. It codes for CSVDTADQETQYF.

As to this clone: Other DNA sequences in the same sample also yield this CDR3. V is TRBV29-1 and J is TRBJ1-1; D is unclear. Between the trimmed V and J ends, which lost 4 bases and 1 base, there was a span of 7 bases. Germline assignment: CDR1 SQVTM and CDR2 ANQGSEA. This CDR3 comprises 12 residues. DNA for the CDR3: TGCAGCGTTGTCCTGGAGAACACTGAAGCTTTCTTT. Its translation is CSVVLENTEAFF.